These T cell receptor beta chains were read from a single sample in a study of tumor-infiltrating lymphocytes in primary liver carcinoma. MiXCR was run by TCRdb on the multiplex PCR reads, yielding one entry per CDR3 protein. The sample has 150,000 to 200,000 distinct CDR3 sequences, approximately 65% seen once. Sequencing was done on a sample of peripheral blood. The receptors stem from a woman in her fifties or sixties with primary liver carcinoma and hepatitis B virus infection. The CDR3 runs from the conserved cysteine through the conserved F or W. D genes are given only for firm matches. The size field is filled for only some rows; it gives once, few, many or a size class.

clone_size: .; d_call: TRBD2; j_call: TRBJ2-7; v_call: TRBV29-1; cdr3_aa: CSVVPTGLAGGPFSYEQYF; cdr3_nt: TGCAGCGTTGTACCTACCGGACTAGCGGGAGGCCCATTCTCCTACGAGCAGTACTTC
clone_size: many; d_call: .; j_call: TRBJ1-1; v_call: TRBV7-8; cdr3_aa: CASSSNRVTEAFF; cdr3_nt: TGTGCCAGCAGCTCGAACAGGGTTACTGAAGCTTTCTTT
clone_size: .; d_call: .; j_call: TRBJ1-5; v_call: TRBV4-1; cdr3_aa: CASSQVTGNQPQHF; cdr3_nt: TGCGCCAGCAGTCAAGTTACCGGGAATCAGCCCCAACATTTT
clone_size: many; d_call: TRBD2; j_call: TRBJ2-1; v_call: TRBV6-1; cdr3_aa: CASRRGLADEQFF; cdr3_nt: TGTGCCAGCCGCAGGGGACTAGCCGATGAGCAGTTCTTC
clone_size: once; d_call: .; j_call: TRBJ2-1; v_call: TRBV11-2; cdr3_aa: CARSGGQGYNEQFF; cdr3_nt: TGTGCCAGGAGCGGGGGACAGGGATATAATGAGCAGTTCTTC
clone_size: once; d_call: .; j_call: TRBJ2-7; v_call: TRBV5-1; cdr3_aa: CASRILASSCEQYF; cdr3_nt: TGCGCCAGCCGGATTCTAGCGAGCTCCTGCGAGCAGTACTTC
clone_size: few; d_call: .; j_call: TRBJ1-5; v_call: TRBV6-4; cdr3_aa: CASMGQEANQPQHF; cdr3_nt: TGTGCCAGCATGGGGCAGGAGGCGAATCAACCCCAGCATTTT
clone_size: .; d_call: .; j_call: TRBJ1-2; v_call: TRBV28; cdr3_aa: CASSSPPPNYGYTF; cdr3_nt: TGTGCCAGCAGTTCCCCCCCTCCGAACTATGGCTACACCTTC
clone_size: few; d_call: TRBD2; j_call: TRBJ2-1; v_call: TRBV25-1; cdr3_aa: CASSERGAGRAYNEQFF; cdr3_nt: TGTGCCAGCAGTGAACGGGGAGCGGGAAGGGCCTACAATGAGCAGTTCTTC
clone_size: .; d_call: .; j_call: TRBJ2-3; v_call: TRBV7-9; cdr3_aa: CASRLTGTDTQYF; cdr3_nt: TGTGCCAGCAGATTAACCGGCACAGATACGCAGTATTTT
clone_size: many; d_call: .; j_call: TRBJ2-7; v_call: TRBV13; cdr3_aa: CASSFGISYEQYF; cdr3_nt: TGTGCCAGCAGCTTCGGCATTTCCTACGAGCAGTACTTC
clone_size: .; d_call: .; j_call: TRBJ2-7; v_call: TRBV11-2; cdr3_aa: CASSRARGHEQYF; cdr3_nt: TGTGCGAGCAGTAGAGCCAGGGGCCACGAGCAGTACTTC
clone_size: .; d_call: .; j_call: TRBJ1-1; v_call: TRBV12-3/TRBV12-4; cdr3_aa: CASRGTGANTEVFF; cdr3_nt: TGTGCCAGCAGGGGAACCGGGGCCAACACTGAAGTTTTCTTT
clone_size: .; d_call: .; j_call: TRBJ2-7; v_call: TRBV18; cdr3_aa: CASSPGGDLYEQYF; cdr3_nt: TGTGCCAGCTCACCGGGGGGCGATCTCTACGAGCAGTACTTC
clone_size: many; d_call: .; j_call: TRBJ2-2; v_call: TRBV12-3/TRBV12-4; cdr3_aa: CASSHGRRSTGELFF; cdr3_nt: TGTGCCAGCAGTCACGGGAGACGGAGCACCGGGGAGCTGTTTTTT
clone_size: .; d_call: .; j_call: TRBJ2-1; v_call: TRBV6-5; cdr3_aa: CASSYGSGHHNEQFF; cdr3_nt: TGTGCCAGCAGTTACGGCTCAGGGCACCACAATGAGCAGTTCTTC
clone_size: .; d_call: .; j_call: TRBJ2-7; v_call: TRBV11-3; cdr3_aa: CANSFHGKTYEQYF; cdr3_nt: TGTGCCAACAGCTTCCATGGGAAAACCTACGAGCAGTACTTC
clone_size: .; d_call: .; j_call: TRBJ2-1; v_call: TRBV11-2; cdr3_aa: CASSAGLAGNYMAGEQFF; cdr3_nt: TGTGCCAGCAGCGCGGGGCTCGCAGGGAACTATATGGCCGGTGAGCAGTTTTTC
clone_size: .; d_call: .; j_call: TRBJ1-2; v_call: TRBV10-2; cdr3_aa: CASSEEGYRASLSYNF; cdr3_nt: TGCGCCAGCAGTGAGGAGGGGTACAGGGCATCATTGAGCTACAACTTC
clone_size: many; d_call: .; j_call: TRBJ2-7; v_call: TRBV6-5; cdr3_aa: CASSYAGPTYEQYF; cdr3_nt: TGTGCCAGCAGTTACGCGGGACCGACCTACGAGCAGTACTTC
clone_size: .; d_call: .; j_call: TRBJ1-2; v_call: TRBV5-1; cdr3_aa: CASSLDVRNYGYTF; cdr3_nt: TGCGCCAGCAGCTTGGATGTGAGAAACTATGGCTACACCTTC
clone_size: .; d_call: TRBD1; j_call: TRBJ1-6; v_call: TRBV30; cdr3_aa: CAWDGGQGGSPLHF; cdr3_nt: TGTGCCTGGGACGGGGGGCAGGGGGGCTCACCCCTCCACTTT
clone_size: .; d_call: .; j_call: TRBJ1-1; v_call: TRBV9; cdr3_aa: CASSVPGEGTEAFF; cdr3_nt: TGTGCCAGCAGCGTACCAGGGGAGGGGACTGAAGCTTTCTTT
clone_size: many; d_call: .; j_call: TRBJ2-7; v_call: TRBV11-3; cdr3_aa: CASSLGPSPPYEQYF; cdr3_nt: TGTGCCAGCAGCCTTGGGCCCTCTCCCCCCTACGAGCAGTACTTC
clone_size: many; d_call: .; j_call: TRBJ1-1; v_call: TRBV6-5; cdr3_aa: CASRPRRGAQTTEAFF; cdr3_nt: TGTGCCAGCAGGCCCCGTCGGGGGGCGCAGACCACTGAAGCTTTCTTT
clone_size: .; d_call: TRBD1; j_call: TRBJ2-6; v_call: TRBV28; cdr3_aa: CANSFKDWDREFGANVLTF; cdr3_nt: TGTGCCAACAGTTTTAAGGATTGGGACAGGGAGTTTGGGGCCAACGTCCTGACTTTC
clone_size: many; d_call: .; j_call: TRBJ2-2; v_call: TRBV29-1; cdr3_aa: CSVGLNTGELFF; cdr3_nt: TGCAGCGTTGGGCTAAACACCGGGGAGCTGTTTTTT
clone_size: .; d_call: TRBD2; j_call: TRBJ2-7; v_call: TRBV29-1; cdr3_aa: CSVEGLAGGEEYF; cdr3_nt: TGCAGCGTTGAGGGACTAGCGGGGGGCGAGGAGTACTTC
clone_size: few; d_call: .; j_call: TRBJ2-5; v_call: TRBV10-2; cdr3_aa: CASSDGGPQETQYF; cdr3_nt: TGCGCCAGCAGTGATGGGGGACCCCAGGAGACCCAGTACTTC
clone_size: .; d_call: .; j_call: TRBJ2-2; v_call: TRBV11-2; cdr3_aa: CVSSLGGTHTGELSF; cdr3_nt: TGTGTCAGCAGCTTAGGAGGGACACACACCGGGGAGCTGTCTTTT
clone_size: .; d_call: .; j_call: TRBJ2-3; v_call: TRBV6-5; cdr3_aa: CASCHSGRDAQYF; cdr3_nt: TGTGCCAGCTGTCACTCGGGTCGGGACGCGCAGTATTTT
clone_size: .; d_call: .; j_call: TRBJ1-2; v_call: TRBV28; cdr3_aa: CASAPTEYGYTF; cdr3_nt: TGTGCCAGCGCCCCGACAGAGTATGGCTACACCTTC
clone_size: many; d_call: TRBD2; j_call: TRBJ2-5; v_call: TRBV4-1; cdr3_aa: CASSHTLGGAQETQYF; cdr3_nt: TGCGCCAGCAGCCACACACTCGGGGGGGCGCAGGAGACCCAGTACTTC
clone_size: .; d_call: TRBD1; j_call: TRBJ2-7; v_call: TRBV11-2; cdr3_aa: CPSSLDRANELYEQYF; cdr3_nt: TGTCCCAGTAGCTTAGACAGGGCGAACGAGTTGTACGAGCAGTACTTC
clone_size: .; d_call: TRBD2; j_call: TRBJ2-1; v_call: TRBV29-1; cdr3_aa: CSVEATLGLAGGPGPVYSEQFF; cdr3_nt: TGCAGCGTTGAAGCGACCCTCGGACTAGCGGGAGGGCCGGGCCCGGTCTACAGTGAGCAGTTCTTC
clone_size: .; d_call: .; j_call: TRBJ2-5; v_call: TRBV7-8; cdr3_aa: CASSLGSSKETQYF; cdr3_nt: TGTGCCAGCAGCTTAGGGTCTAGCAAAGAGACCCAGTACTTC
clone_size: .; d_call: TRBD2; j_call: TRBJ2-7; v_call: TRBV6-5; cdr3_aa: CTSILAGDYEQYF; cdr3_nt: TGTACCAGTATACTAGCGGGGGACTACGAGCAGTACTTC
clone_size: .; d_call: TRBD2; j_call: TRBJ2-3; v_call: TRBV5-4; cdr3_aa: CASSLDAGGATDTQYF; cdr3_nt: TGTGCCAGCAGCTTGGATGCGGGAGGGGCGACAGATACGCAGTATTTT
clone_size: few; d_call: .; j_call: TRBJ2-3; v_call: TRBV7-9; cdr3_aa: CASSSSRANRGTQYF; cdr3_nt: .
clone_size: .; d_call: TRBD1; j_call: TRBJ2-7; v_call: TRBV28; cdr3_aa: CASSLRQGRDEQCF; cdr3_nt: TGTGCCAGCAGTCTCAGACAGGGTAGGGACGAGCAGTGCTTC
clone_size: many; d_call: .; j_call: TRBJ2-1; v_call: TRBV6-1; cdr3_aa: CASTEGPSSYNEQFF; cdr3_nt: TGTGCCAGCACCGAAGGGCCCTCCTCCTACAATGAGCAGTTCTTC
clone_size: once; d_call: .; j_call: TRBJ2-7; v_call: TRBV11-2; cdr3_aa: CANSFEGEQYF; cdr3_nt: TGTGCCAACAGTTTCGAGGGAGAGCAGTACTTC